This entry describes one T cell receptor (beta chain). The antigen it binds to is not known. Germline and junction disagree at one end, which may indicate a read error. The CDR3 runs 14 residues from the cysteine to the phenylalanine. Left in the record is the CDR3 DNA by itself, 42 bases read in frame from the first base. CDR1 is given as DFQATT and CDR2 as SNEGSKA, both from the germline V gene (reference sequence). Patients with ophthalmopathy had moderately to severely active disease, with a Clinical Activity Score of 3 or more, a NOSPECS grade of 4 or more, and a disease duration of less than 3 months. Patients with other autoimmune diseases, uncontrolled infections, pregnancy or lactation were excluded. Clinical symptoms, serum thyroxine, TRAb, thyroid ultrasound and orbital computed tomography were used for diagnosis. PBMCs were isolated from about 10 ml of fresh peripheral blood by Ficoll-Paque density gradient centrifugation. Trizol reagent was used to extract the total RNA, and its quality was then checked on an Agilent 2100 Bioanalyzer.

This specimen belongs to a study of Graves' ophthalmopathy and Graves' hyperthyroidism (dated by TCRdb to the late 2010s). Regarding the complete study: Peripheral blood was collected at initial diagnosis, prior to any treatment. TCR beta repertoire signatures were used to distinguish Graves' ophthalmopathy from Graves' hyperthyroidism and to predict progression to ophthalmopathy. In total, 120 to 150 blood samples were TCR-sequenced: 43 ophthalmopathy, over 70 hyperthyroidism and about 17 hyperthyroidism-to-ophthalmopathy patients. To explore V-J signatures distinguishing ophthalmopathy from hyperthyroidism, a discovery set of 100 patients (roughly 45 ophthalmopathy, some 55 stable hyperthyroidism) was enrolled. An independent validation cohort comprised around 20 hyperthyroidism patients and some 16 patients who later progressed from hyperthyroidism to ophthalmopathy. In about 6 hyperthyroidism patients, the T-cell repertoire of thyroid tissue was compared with the T-cell repertoire of blood. Following sampling, methimazole starting at 30 mg daily was administered to hyperthyroidism patients, and high-dose intravenous methylprednisolone was administered to ophthalmopathy patients. The full study reports these points: In cross-validation, the 13-signature model distinguished ophthalmopathy from stable hyperthyroidism with 87.88% sensitivity and around 84% specificity, while in the test set the corresponding values were about 80% and 75%. In validation, the model predicted ophthalmopathy progression with about 71% sensitivity and about 77% specificity; some 13 predicted patients were CT-confirmed with GO in a median of around 6 months. Most expanded thyroid clonotypes with a frequency above 0.001 also appeared in blood, which suggests that blood repertoires may reflect the immune response in the thyroid. No statistical method was used to predetermine the sample size, and group allocation was not hidden from the investigators.

TCR beta CDR3 regions were amplified from RNA transcripts for repertoire sequencing. A first-round RT-PCR used HTBI primers with the Qiagen OneStep RT-PCR kit, followed by a second-round multiplex PCR, size selection and purification. Libraries were sequenced paired-end with 100 bp reads on an Illumina HiSeq2000. The study's own analysis went as follows. Reads were processed with SOAPnuke, discarding reads with adapters, uncalled bases, mean Phred below 15, or no exact constant-primer or identifier match. COPE v1.2.5 was used to merge high-quality paired reads. Each unique nucleotide sequence was defined as a clonotype, and clonotypes were aligned to IMGT TRB V, D and J references with MiTCR v1.1. Analysis was restricted to V-J combinations with a frequency above 0.0001, which covered roughly 99% of repertoires. For each V-J combination, a TCR clonal expansion and chaos score was defined as F50 clonal expansion divided by the chaos observed in the TCRdist matrix. Welch's t-statistics and random forest were used to narrow the features down to around 12 V-J combinations, which were then fed into a naive Bayes classifier. The similarity between thyroid and blood repertoires was quantified using the Morisita-Horn index. Using fastp trimming at Q25 and MiXCR clonotype assembly, TCRdb reanalyzed the public sequencing data and kept in-frame beta chains. Rows are combined by CDR3 protein, so each entry shows the most common genes and DNA. Here the V and J calls rest on TCRdb's processing, not on the authors' analysis. The sample contains some 750,000 distinct CDR3 sequences, roughly two fifths of them found a single time. Around 40% of the sample is taken by the ten largest.

This clonotype originated in an adult man with Graves' ophthalmopathy. The source material was peripheral blood. The V gene is TRBV20-1 and the J gene is TRBJ2-7; 7 bases in between match TRBD1. The CDR3 has the sequence CSARDRELTYEQYF. The nucleotides are TGCAGTGCCAGAGACAGGGAGTTAACCTACGAGCAGTACTTC.